Listed below are T cell receptor beta chains from one sample, sequenced in a study of T cells in tumors after PD-1 blockade. Sequencing was performed with immunoSEQ multiplex PCR; in TCRdb, only in-frame clones are kept and a portion is missing. The sample lists about 47,000 clones; about four fifths were seen once. The sample here was PBMCs, taken before anti-PD-1 treatment. The source of these receptors is a human donor with basal cell carcinoma. CDR3s leave out the opening cysteine and the closing phenylalanine or tryptophan. D genes are given only for firm matches.

d_gene: TRBD1
v_gene: TRBV5-1
j_gene: TRBJ2-7
len: 13
CDR3aa: ASSLTGGKRNEQY

d_gene: TRBD2
v_gene: TRBV28
j_gene: TRBJ2-1
len: 12
CDR3aa: ASSFAGVPNEQF

d_gene: TRBD2
v_gene: TRBV4-1
j_gene: TRBJ2-7
len: 14
CDR3aa: ASSQDKGLGLYEQY

d_gene: -
v_gene: TRBV5-4
j_gene: TRBJ2-7
len: 14
CDR3aa: ASSLAELEGPYEQY

d_gene: TRBD1
v_gene: TRBV19
j_gene: TRBJ1-1
len: 15
CDR3aa: ASRPKGTGARDTEAF

d_gene: -
v_gene: TRBV19
j_gene: TRBJ1-2
len: 11
CDR3aa: ASSILQEYGYT

d_gene: TRBD2
v_gene: TRBV27
j_gene: TRBJ2-1
len: 18
CDR3aa: ASSFLGGTSGRGAYNEQF

d_gene: -
v_gene: TRBV5-1
j_gene: TRBJ1-2
len: 11
CDR3aa: ASSLEGDGGYT

d_gene: -
v_gene: TRBV6-6
j_gene: TRBJ2-1
len: 10
CDR3aa: ASSPLGGEQF

d_gene: -
v_gene: TRBV27
j_gene: TRBJ2-7
len: 12
CDR3aa: ASSFQGGGYEQY

d_gene: TRBD1
v_gene: TRBV19
j_gene: TRBJ1-5
len: 13
CDR3aa: ASTRTGDSNQPQH

d_gene: -
v_gene: TRBV5-1
j_gene: TRBJ1-1
len: 11
CDR3aa: ASQSGTNTEAF

d_gene: -
v_gene: TRBV9
j_gene: TRBJ1-6
len: 12
CDR3aa: ASSAQDSGRPLH

d_gene: -
v_gene: TRBV24-1
j_gene: TRBJ2-3
len: 13
CDR3aa: ATSEPDRTRDTQY

d_gene: -
v_gene: TRBV28
j_gene: TRBJ2-3
len: 12
CDR3aa: ASREGGPTDTQY

d_gene: -
v_gene: TRBV7-9
j_gene: TRBJ1-6
len: 13
CDR3aa: ASSLGGGEHSPLH

d_gene: -
v_gene: TRBV3-1/TRBV3-2
j_gene: TRBJ2-1
len: 12
CDR3aa: ASSRLATYNEQF

d_gene: -
v_gene: TRBV14
j_gene: TRBJ1-1
len: 9
CDR3aa: ASSKNTEAF

d_gene: TRBD2
v_gene: TRBV7-3
j_gene: TRBJ2-3
len: 14
CDR3aa: ASSLSAGGNTDTQY

d_gene: -
v_gene: TRBV21-1
j_gene: TRBJ2-5
len: 14
CDR3aa: ASSKVGIVSKETQY

d_gene: -
v_gene: TRBV29-1
j_gene: TRBJ1-1
len: 14
CDR3aa: SAEGGTKMRNTEAF

d_gene: -
v_gene: TRBV7-9
j_gene: TRBJ1-4
len: 14
CDR3aa: ASSSGSGVANEKLF

d_gene: -
v_gene: TRBV29-1
j_gene: TRBJ2-1
len: 12
CDR3aa: SVDNRVRNNEQF

d_gene: -
v_gene: TRBV30
j_gene: TRBJ1-5
len: 13
CDR3aa: AWSPQGTSNQPQH

d_gene: TRBD1
v_gene: TRBV19
j_gene: TRBJ2-3
len: 14
CDR3aa: ASSMVTGLLTDTQY

d_gene: TRBD1
v_gene: TRBV28
j_gene: TRBJ2-2
len: 16
CDR3aa: ASRPGQGRGLGSGELF

d_gene: -
v_gene: TRBV28
j_gene: TRBJ2-1
len: 10
CDR3aa: ASSPPDNEQF

d_gene: TRBD1
v_gene: TRBV27
j_gene: TRBJ1-3
len: 14
CDR3aa: ASRMGQGILDDTIY

d_gene: -
v_gene: TRBV28
j_gene: TRBJ2-1
len: 11
CDR3aa: ASSSTDPRKQF

d_gene: -
v_gene: TRBV15
j_gene: TRBJ1-5
len: 11
CDR3aa: ATSREGNQPQH

d_gene: TRBD1
v_gene: TRBV5-1
j_gene: TRBJ2-7
len: 13
CDR3aa: ASTSGTGFSYEQY

d_gene: TRBD1
v_gene: TRBV2
j_gene: TRBJ2-7
len: 13
CDR3aa: ASRPGQGLMYEQY

d_gene: -
v_gene: TRBV2
j_gene: TRBJ1-3
len: 12
CDR3aa: ASDRDNSGNTIY

d_gene: -
v_gene: TRBV7-9
j_gene: TRBJ1-3
len: 13
CDR3aa: ASRSPGSSGNTIY

d_gene: TRBD1
v_gene: TRBV7-9
j_gene: TRBJ1-1
len: 13
CDR3aa: ASSTQGERVTEAF

d_gene: -
v_gene: TRBV4-1
j_gene: TRBJ2-1
len: 11
CDR3aa: ASSQEPGDEQF

d_gene: -
v_gene: TRBV2
j_gene: TRBJ1-2
len: 11
CDR3aa: ASSGPGTTGYT

d_gene: -
v_gene: TRBV7-9
j_gene: TRBJ1-1
len: 12
CDR3aa: ASRYFGGGTEAF

d_gene: -
v_gene: TRBV5-5
j_gene: TRBJ2-7
len: 10
CDR3aa: ASSSFQYEQY

d_gene: TRBD1
v_gene: TRBV30
j_gene: TRBJ1-1
len: 12
CDR3aa: AWSRDRGDTEAF

d_gene: TRBD1
v_gene: TRBV5-1
j_gene: TRBJ1-2
len: 12
CDR3aa: ASSPGTGGGGYT

d_gene: -
v_gene: TRBV5-4
j_gene: TRBJ2-2
len: 14
CDR3aa: ASSLYPGANTGELF

d_gene: TRBD2
v_gene: TRBV28
j_gene: TRBJ2-3
len: 12
CDR3aa: ASSFRTRTDTQY

d_gene: TRBD1
v_gene: TRBV5-1
j_gene: TRBJ1-5
len: 13
CDR3aa: ASSATGGGNQPQH

d_gene: TRBD1
v_gene: TRBV5-1
j_gene: TRBJ2-7
len: 13
CDR3aa: ASSLMQGASYEQY

d_gene: -
v_gene: TRBV5-1
j_gene: TRBJ2-2
len: 14
CDR3aa: ASSPTANPNTGELF

d_gene: -
v_gene: TRBV4-2
j_gene: TRBJ2-7
len: 13
CDR3aa: ASSQESSGAYEQY

d_gene: TRBD2
v_gene: TRBV13
j_gene: TRBJ2-1
len: 13
CDR3aa: ASSRRGGIHNEQF

d_gene: TRBD2
v_gene: TRBV5-4
j_gene: TRBJ2-5
len: 16
CDR3aa: ASSRRGLAGLERETQY

d_gene: -
v_gene: TRBV7-8
j_gene: TRBJ2-5
len: 10
CDR3aa: ASSPLGETQY

d_gene: -
v_gene: TRBV30
j_gene: TRBJ2-7
len: 16
CDR3aa: AWLLWGEDQNKNYEQY

d_gene: TRBD2
v_gene: TRBV7-9
j_gene: TRBJ2-2
len: 16
CDR3aa: ASTHIRLAGGTTGELF

d_gene: -
v_gene: TRBV4-2
j_gene: TRBJ1-3
len: 14
CDR3aa: ASSQGWGAAGNTIY

d_gene: TRBD1
v_gene: TRBV4-2
j_gene: TRBJ2-1
len: 14
CDR3aa: ASSQLPGQGSNEQF